This T cell receptor beta chain is from a study of blood T cells in healthy people across ages. Study-wide findings and caveats: Correlation between TCR beta diversity and naive T cell percentage was strong.

The use of a sample-barcoded 5' primer and a J-beta primer mix characterized a second PCR of about 7 to 12 cycles. A template-switch adaptor with 12 random nucleotides tagged each cDNA molecule. TCRdb redid the calling of the 5' RACE reads with MiXCR, one entry per CDR3 protein. The table records some 1.8 million distinct CDR3 sequences, about two fifths of them present only once. In this sample, this clonotype turned up a few times. Its antigen is not known. CDR1 SEHNR and CDR2 FQNEAQ come from the germline V gene (reference sequence). The CDR3 extends over 14 amino acids. The ends lost 1 base at V and 5 bases at J; junction bases unmatched: 5. The authors extracted at least 6 micrograms of total RNA per sample.

Sample: blood. The chain uses TRBV7-9 and TRBJ2-7; the match to TRBD1 covers 7 bases. This receptor was identified in a human donor in good health. The CDR3 DNA follows: TGTGCCAGCAGCTTAGTCCAGGGGGTCCACGAGCAGTACTTC. Protein product: CASSLVQGVHEQYF.